This passage covers 6 T cell receptor beta chains from one sample sequenced in a study of shared clonotypes between healthy human individuals. Assay: immunoSEQ multiplex PCR; the TCRdb copy retains only in-frame clones and omits some. The sample lists around 430,000 clones, roughly 77% occurring once. The specimen was PBMCs. These receptors originate from a woman in her 40s in good health. Some clones in this sample may be carry-over from other donors' samples.

J is TRBJ2-5 and V is TRBV11-2, with a weak D call TRBD1 (6 bases). Trimming cost V 4 bases and J 4 bases, with 16 bases left between them. Germline V gene data show CDR1 as SGHAT and CDR2 as FQNNGV. The CDR3 loop spans 15 amino acids. The CDR3 coding sequence is TGTGCCAGCAGCTCCCCCCCGGGACAAGGAGAGACCCAGTACTTC. It codes for CASSSPPGQGETQYF.

The V gene is TRBV29-1, the J gene TRBJ2-2; TRBD1 matches at 7 bases. CDR1 and CDR2 from the germline V gene are SQVTM and ANQGSEA. Unmatched junction bases numbered 4, after V lost 5 bases and J lost 4 bases. The CDR3 length is 13 residues. The CDR3 protein is CSVTGVRTGELFF. The CDR3 DNA is TGCAGCGTTACAGGGGTTCGCACCGGGGAGCTGTTTTTT.

In regard to this clone: This may be a read error, as it is one base from a much larger clone. This chain joins TRBV10-3 and TRBJ1-5; D unresolved. There are 16 residues in the CDR3. Per germline, CDR1 ENHRY and CDR2 SYGVKD. Trimming left V 5 bases short and J 0 bases short, with 14 bases between. CDR3 residues: CAISYGNTRSNQPQHF. CDR3 coding DNA: TGTGCCATCAGTTACGGAAACACACGTAGCAATCAGCCCCAGCATTTT.

This sequence joins TRBV9 and TRBJ2-7, with D possibly TRBD1 on 5 matching bases. Germline V gives CDR1 SGDLS, CDR2 YYNGEE. The CDR3 has 15 residues. Trimming shortened V by 1 base and J by 2 bases, and 13 bases separated the two germline ends. CDR3: CASSVQAGNTYEQYF. The CDR3 coding sequence is TGTGCCAGCAGCGTACAGGCAGGGAATACCTACGAGCAGTACTTC.

This clone was counted a few times. CDR3: CASRARDRHTEAFF. DNA for the CDR3: TGTGCCAGCAGGGCCCGGGACAGACACACTGAAGCTTTCTTT. The chain is built from TRBV5-6 and TRBJ1-1, with 7 positions matching TRBD1. CDR1 and CDR2 (germline): SGHDT, YYEEEE. With 5 bases clipped from V and 3 bases from J, the junction kept 7 bases outside the gene matches. The CDR3 consists of 14 residues.

This clone appeared once. As DNA, the CDR3 is TGCGCCAGCAGTGAGTTAGCGGGAGGTTACAATGAGCAGTTCTTC. Encoded protein: CASSELAGGYNEQFF. This chain connects TRBV10-2 to TRBJ2-1; 10 nucleotides agree with TRBD2. Trimming cost V 1 base and J 4 bases; bases outside gene matches: 1. Per germline, CDR1 WSHSY and CDR2 SAAADI. CDR3 size: 15 residues.